Following are 25 T cell receptor beta chains from one sample sequenced in a study of beta chain features in type 1 diabetes. Study-wide results and limits: Type 1 diabetes patients had moderately but significantly shorter TCRB CDR3s in all four CD4+ subsets.

As every portion of the isolated RNA was reverse transcribed, the sequencing read expressed TCRB transcripts. TCRdb's table, derived via immunoSEQ multiplex PCR, lists solely in-frame clones and lacks some. In the table there are almost 350,000 clones, approximately 9.9% of which are singletons. Their specific antigens are unknown. The source material was central memory CD4+ T cells from blood. Receptor source: a man aged 25 to 45 with type 1 diabetes.

In DNA, the CDR3 is TGTGCCTGGAGTAAACAGGGGGCTGAGACCCAGTACTTC. As protein: CAWSKQGAETQYF. The J gene is TRBJ2-5, the V gene TRBV30; 9 bases are a match to TRBD1. Germline V gene sequence: CDR1 GTSNPN, CDR2 SVGIG (reference sequence). The CDR3 runs to 13 residues. The V gene end was trimmed by 2 bases and the J gene end by 5 bases; junction bases not matched to a gene: 3.

The sample holds a few counts of this clone. The gene calls are TRBV6-5 and TRBJ2-5; TRBD1 aligns across 9 bases. J gave up 4 bases and V 6 bases, and 6 bases lay outside the gene matches. CDR1 and CDR2 from the germline V gene are MNHEY and SVGAGI. The length of the CDR3 is 14 residues. The CDR3 here is CASRRQGGIETQYF. DNA of the CDR3: TGTGCCAGCAGGAGACAGGGGGGGATAGAGACCCAGTACTTC.

The V and J genes are TRBV7-2 and TRBJ2-3; weak D call: TRBD2 (7 bases). Germline lookup yields CDR1 SGHTA and CDR2 FQGNSA. The CDR3 is made up of 15 amino acids. V shed 7 bases and J shed 3 bases, with 17 bases lying between them. This CDR3 is CASTLQGGRTDTQYF. CDR3 nucleotide sequence: TGTGCCAGCACGCTACAGGGAGGGAGGACAGATACGCAGTATTTT.

The gene calls are TRBV7-9 and TRBJ1-6, with D perhaps TRBD1 (6 bases). Germline loops: CDR1 SEHNR, CDR2 FQNEAQ (reference sequence). Trimming cost V 4 bases and J 0 bases, with 16 bases left between them. The CDR3 loop spans 18 amino acids. In DNA, the CDR3 is TGTGCCAGCAGCTCCCACAAGGGGGGGAGCTCCTATAATTCACCCCTCCACTTT. Residues: CASSSHKGGSSYNSPLHF.

This clone appeared a few times. The chain uses TRBV9 and TRBJ2-5; 7 bases agree with TRBD1. CDR1 SGDLS and CDR2 YYNGEE come from the germline V gene. Trimming at V came to 5 bases and at J to 4 bases, leaving 11 bases not matched to a gene. This CDR3 contains 15 residues. CDR3 protein: CASSLGQDRRETQYF. The DNA for the CDR3 is TGTGCCAGCAGTCTTGGACAGGATCGACGAGAGACCCAGTACTTC.

The rearrangement joins TRBV28 to TRBJ2-1; D is perhaps TRBD2 (5 bases). The ends were cut back, 5 bases at V and 16 bases at J, with 15 bases in the middle. The CDR3 length is 11 residues. Germline-derived CDR1 and CDR2 are MDHEN and SYDVKM. CDR3 residues: CASSVEGKIFF. As DNA, the CDR3 is TGTGCCAGCAGTGTCGAGGGAAAAATATTCTTC.

The chain is built from TRBV10-1 and TRBJ2-7; 10 nucleotides agree with TRBD1. Trimming at V came to 8 bases and at J to 9 bases, leaving 7 bases not matched to a gene. Per germline, CDR1 WNHNN and CDR2 SYGVQD (reference sequence). The CDR3 is 12 amino acids. CDR3: CASAGQGIRQYF. CDR3 in DNA: TGCGCCAGCGCGGGACAGGGGATAAGGCAGTACTTC.

The V call is TRBV2, the J call TRBJ1-4, with TRBD1 matching over 7 bases. The CDR3 spans 13 residues. Germline V lookup: CDR1 SNHLY, CDR2 FYNNEI. J lost 2 bases, V lost 6 bases, and 0 bases had no gene match. CDR3: CASRTGTNEKLFF. The CDR3 coding sequence is TGTGCCAGCAGGACAGGGACTAATGAAAAACTGTTTTTT. The full variable domain, with the rest looked up from reference TRBV2 and TRBJ1-4, is EPEVTQTPSHQVTQMGQEVILRCVPISNHLYFYWYRQILGQKVEFLVSFYNNEISEKSEIFDDQFSVERPDGSNFTLKIRSTKLEDSAMYFCASRTGTNEKLFFGSGTQLSVL.

The chain links TRBV9 to TRBJ1-4; the D gene is possibly TRBD1 (6 bases). V lost 2 bases, J lost 8 bases, and 16 bases lay in between. CDR1 is SGDLS and CDR2 is YYNGEE in the germline V gene. The CDR3 runs to 15 residues. CDR3 amino acids: CASSVGDNGGEKLFF. The CDR3 DNA reads as TGTGCCAGCAGCGTTGGGGACAACGGAGGGGAAAAACTGTTTTTT.

As concerns this clone: The same CDR3 also results from other DNA sequences found in this sample. V gene TRBV5-1 combines with J gene TRBJ2-3; 14 nucleotides line up with TRBD2. The CDR3 consists of 18 residues. Germline V lookup: CDR1 SGHRS, CDR2 YFSETQ. V lost 4 bases and J lost 0; bases outside the gene matches: 7. CDR3 in amino acids: CASSLGLAGGTSTDTQYF. The CDR3 bases are TGCGCCAGCAGCCTTGGACTAGCGGGGGGAACTAGCACAGATACGCAGTATTTT.

This clone turned up a few times. The CDR3 loop reads CSVRGALAYTF. The CDR3 DNA reads TGCAGCGTTCGCGGGGCTCTGGCCTACACCTTC. The rearrangement links TRBV29-1 to TRBJ1-2; maybe TRBD1 (5 bases). The CDR3 is made up of 11 amino acids. Germline V CDR1 and CDR2: SQVTM, ANQGSEA. V shed 5 bases and J shed 10 bases, with 14 bases lying between them. The full variable domain, completed using reference TRBV29-1 and TRBJ1-2, is SAVISQKPSRDICQRGTSLTIQCQVDSQVTMMFWYRQQPGQSLTLIATANQGSEATYESGFVIDKFPISRPNLTFSTLTVSNMSPEDSSIYLCSVRGALAYTFGSGTRLTVV.

This clone has more than one count but fewer than ten. This sequence joins TRBV7-2 and TRBJ2-5, with D possibly being TRBD1 (6 bases). Per germline, CDR1 SGHTA and CDR2 FQGNSA. Between the trimmed V and J ends, which lost 2 bases and 1 base, there was a span of 8 bases. The CDR3 is 14 amino acids. CDR3 DNA sequence: TGTGCCAGCAGCTTACAGGGGTCCCAAGAGACCCAGTACTTC. It translates to CASSLQGSQETQYF.

The V call is TRBV6-4, the J call TRBJ2-3; 14 positions match TRBD2. V lost 0 bases and J lost 8; bases outside the gene matches: 1. Per the germline V gene, CDR1 is MRHNA and CDR2 is SNTAGT. This CDR3 region has 15 residues. This CDR3 is CASSDSGLAGATQYF. The DNA for the CDR3 is TGTGCCAGCAGTGACTCGGGACTAGCGGGGGCTACGCAGTATTTT.

The table lists this clone with many counts. CDR3 sequence (DNA): TGTGCCAGCAGTGACGCCCGGTCACATGAAAAACTGTTTTTT. Protein product: CASSDARSHEKLFF. V usage is TRBV2 and J usage is TRBJ1-4, with D uncertain. There are 14 residues in the CDR3. The germline V gene has CDR1 SNHLY and CDR2 FYNNEI. Trimming cost V 3 bases and J 6 bases, with 11 bases left between them.

The genes are TRBV25-1 and TRBJ2-7, with a possible D match to TRBD2 (5 bases). The CDR3 loop spans 13 amino acids. V was trimmed by 1 base and J by 6 bases, leaving 10 bases between them. The germline V gene has CDR1 MGHDK and CDR2 SYGVNS. In DNA, the CDR3 is TGTGCCAGCAGTGAATGGGAGCTACCCGAGCAGTACTTC. This codes for CASSEWELPEQYF.

The V gene is TRBV5-5, the J gene TRBJ2-7, with TRBD1 matching 8 bases. CDR1 and CDR2 from the germline V gene are SGHKS and YYEKEE (reference sequence). The V and J ends lost 4 bases and 0 bases, in that order; junction bases with no gene match: 3. This CDR3 is built from 14 residues. CDR3 nucleotide sequence: TGTGCCAGCAGCGTACAGGGGGACTCCTACGAGCAGTACTTC. Translation: CASSVQGDSYEQYF.

The genes are TRBV19 and TRBJ1-5, with TRBD1 matching 7 bases. Trimming cost V 5 bases and J 3 bases; bases outside gene matches: 7. Germline CDR1 is LNHDA and CDR2 is SQIVND (reference sequence). The CDR3 contains 15 residues. The CDR3 here is CASSAQGDLNQPQHF. The CDR3 DNA is TGTGCCAGTAGTGCCCAGGGGGACCTCAATCAGCCCCAGCATTTT.

This clone was seen more than once but under ten times. V usage is TRBV7-2 and J usage is TRBJ2-3, with a tentative D call TRBD1 (5 bases). The germline V and J ends were trimmed by 6 bases and 5 bases, with 18 bases remaining between them. CDR1 SGHTA and CDR2 FQGNSA come from the germline V gene. This CDR3 is built from 15 residues. The CDR3 nucleotides are TGTGCCAGCAGATTTCAGGGTCACGTAGAAGATACGCAGTATTTT. Its protein product is CASRFQGHVEDTQYF. Supplemented by reference TRBV7-2 and TRBJ2-3, the full variable domain reads GAGVSQSPSNKVTEKGKDVELRCDPISGHTALYWYRQSLGQGLEFLIYFQGNSAPDKSGLPSDRFSAERTGGSVSTLTIQRTQQEDSAVYLCASRFQGHVEDTQYFGPGTRLTVL.

This clone was observed a handful of times. CDR3 in DNA: TGTGCCAGCAGCGTAGAAGGGGCAAGGGATACGCAGTATTTT. Amino acid sequence: CASSVEGARDTQYF. The chain carries TRBV9 and TRBJ2-3, with D perhaps TRBD1 (5 bases). The CDR3 sequence is 14 residues long. CDR1 SGDLS and CDR2 YYNGEE come from the germline V gene. V lost 0 bases, J lost 6 bases, and 11 bases lay in between.

This clone was seen a few times. J is TRBJ1-5 and V is TRBV7-2; tentatively, D is TRBD1 (5 bases). CDR3 length equals 18 residues. V was pared by 5 bases and J by 0 bases, with 20 bases between. Germline assignment: CDR1 SGHTA and CDR2 FQGNSA. CDR3 DNA sequence: TGTGCCAGCAGCCATACAGGCTCGGGGACCTATAGCAATCAGCCCCAGCATTTT. Translated: CASSHTGSGTYSNQPQHF. The whole variable domain, filled in from reference TRBV7-2 and TRBJ1-5, reads GAGVSQSPSNKVTEKGKDVELRCDPISGHTALYWYRQSLGQGLEFLIYFQGNSAPDKSGLPSDRFSAERTGGSVSTLTIQRTQQEDSAVYLCASSHTGSGTYSNQPQHFGDGTRLSIL.

V gene TRBV11-3 combines with J gene TRBJ2-2, with 7 bases aligning to TRBD1. CDR3 length equals 12 residues. V dropped 5 bases and J dropped 6; count of bases not matched to a gene: 0. Germline loops: CDR1 SGHNT, CDR2 YENEEA. CDR3 residues: CASSQGAGELFF. The CDR3 DNA is TGTGCCAGCAGCCAGGGGGCCGGGGAGCTGTTTTTT.

The genes are TRBV6-1 and TRBJ2-7; unclear D gene. The V end lost 10 bases, the J end lost 2 bases, and 9 bases lay between the germline ends. This CDR3 spans 11 amino acids. CDR1 is MNHNS and CDR2 is SASEGT in the germline V gene. In nucleotides, the CDR3 is TGTGCCACCGACCCCACCTACGAGCAGTACTTC. This codes for CATDPTYEQYF.

This clone occurred many times. The V and J genes are TRBV5-4 and TRBJ2-7; TRBD2 matches 8 bases. After removal of 4 bases from V and 3 bases from J, the junction contained 6 bases not matched to a gene. The CDR3 is 14 amino acids. Germline V gene sequence: CDR1 SGHNT, CDR2 YYREEE (reference sequence). This CDR3 is CASSRAGVDYEQYF. For the CDR3, the DNA is TGTGCCAGCAGCAGAGCGGGGGTGGACTACGAGCAGTACTTC.

In this sample, this clone turned up many times. The chain is built from TRBV19 and TRBJ2-3, with 12 bases that match TRBD1. Germline trimming cut 4 bases from V and 5 bases from J; bases unmatched to any gene: 10. Germline CDR1 is LNHDA and CDR2 is SQIVND (reference sequence). The CDR3 is made up of 17 amino acids. In nucleotides, the CDR3 is TGTGCCAGTAGTACCCCCAGGGACAGGGGGCATCAAGATACGCAGTATTTT. This sequence encodes CASSTPRDRGHQDTQYF.

This clone has more than one count but fewer than ten. The rearrangement uses TRBV28 and TRBJ2-7; D remains ambiguous. Trimming left V 5 bases short and J 2 bases short, with 19 bases between. CDR1 MDHEN and CDR2 SYDVKM come from the germline V gene. This CDR3 spans 16 amino acids. DNA of the CDR3: TGTGCCAGCAGTCCCCGGTGGCAGGCGGAAACCTACGAGCAGTACTTC. Amino acid sequence: CASSPRWQAETYEQYF.